This record covers a single T cell receptor (beta chain). This specimen comes from a study of control samples from healthy donors and cancer patients. Assay used: immunoSEQ multiplex PCR; TCRdb lists only in-frame clones, some missing. The table records tens of thousands of clones, 80% of them present only once. This sequence was found in a man aged 65 to 85 in good health. The sequencing input was blood.

The CDR3 nucleotides are TGTGCCAGCAGCTCACGACAGGGCGGGGAGCTGTTTTTT. Residues: CASSSRQGGELFF. The chain couples TRBV7-7 to TRBJ2-2; 7 nucleotides match TRBD1. The germline CDR1 and CDR2 sequences are SSHAT and FNYEAQ (reference sequence). This CDR3 is 13 amino acids long. V dropped 4 bases and J dropped 7; count of bases not matched to a gene: 3.